What follows describes a single TCR beta chain. Its antigen has not been determined. No base qualities exist here, and no much larger clone lies one base off it. The data stem from a study of CD8 T cells in ankylosing spondylitis (dated by TCRdb to about 2017). Background on the whole study: To find TCR variants linked to disease, the study profiled T cell receptor beta repertoires in ankylosing spondylitis patients and healthy donors. The full study cohort comprised 20 to 30 ankylosing spondylitis patients and roughly 110 healthy donors. Peripheral blood samples were taken, and synovial fluid was additionally collected from ankylosing spondylitis patients. Results the study describes overall, beyond this receptor: The disease-linked clones had a CD8+ phenotype and were found at relatively low frequencies in peripheral blood. Some motif variants had previously been reported in the synovial fluid and blood of reactive arthritis patients, which suggests shared mechanisms of disease initiation. The disease-linked clones were reported to be significantly enriched in matched synovial fluid samples from ankylosing spondylitis patients. A TCR beta motif made up of several highly homologous amino acid variants appeared to be characteristic of blood from ankylosing spondylitis patients.

The CDR3 covers 15 residues, taking in both the cysteine and the phenylalanine. CDR3 DNA only is kept here, 45 bases in frame from base 1. Relative to germline, V is 6 bases shorter and J is 4 bases shorter, with 19 bases between their ends. The sequencing machine was an Illumina HiSeq 2500. TCR beta libraries were prepared by quantitative 5'-RACE with molecular barcodes. In the source study's methods: A new computational method, built on a probabilistic model of VDJ rearrangement, was used to identify disease-linked TCR variants. The public reads were run again by TCRdb, first through fastp at Q25 and then through MiXCR, and only productive beta chains were kept. Every entry covers one CDR3 protein and lists the most common genes and DNA from its rows. The authors' filters were not applied to this entry. Here the sample has some 250,000 distinct CDR3 sequences; over 8.5% occur a single time. The ten largest clones represent 6.8% of the sample.

The rearrangement combines TRBV6-7 with TRBJ2-7, with the D gene call left open. TRBV6-7 is filed as an ORF, its function uncertain. This TCR was sampled from a male donor with ankylosing spondylitis or in good health (not recorded which). Sequenced input: blood, either unsorted or a sorted T cell fraction (not recorded which). CDR3 loop: CASRKDPTPFYEQYF. In nucleotides, the sequence is TGTGCCAGCAGGAAAGACCCAACCCCATTTTACGAGCAGTACTTC.